This entry lists 8 T cell receptor beta chains sequenced from one sample in a study of response to subunit inactivated influenza vaccine. TCRdb reprocessed the RT-PCR reads via MiXCR and lists one record per CDR3 protein. The sample contains some 570,000 distinct CDR3 sequences, about 10% of which appear only once. This same sample was also part of a study on T cells expressing NK-cell markers. That publication notes: TCR beta cDNA was generated via 5'RACE template switching incorporating UMIs.

The starting material was PBMCs from blood, obtained on the day of vaccination. Source of these receptors: a man in his fifties or sixties who received an inactivated influenza vaccine.

This chain connects TRBV2 to TRBJ1-4; D might be TRBD1 (5 bases). This CDR3 has 15 residues. CDR1 and CDR2 from the germline V gene are SNHLY and FYNNEI. V was cut by 4 bases and J by 7 bases, with 16 bases left in between. The CDR3: CASSAEWGVSEKLFF. CDR3 in DNA: TGTGCCAGCAGTGCGGAATGGGGGGTATCTGAAAAACTGTTTTTT.

The chain has TRBV28 and TRBJ2-7; D unclear. The CDR3 runs to 14 residues. V lost 8 bases and J 0 bases, leaving 14 bases between the germline ends. The V gene's germline CDR1 is MDHEN and CDR2 SYDVKM. In nucleotides, the CDR3 is TGTGCCAGCCACCCTTCTGGGTTCTCCTACGAGCAGTACTTC. It specifies CASHPSGFSYEQYF.

V is TRBV20-1 and J is TRBJ2-5; the match to TRBD1 covers 8 bases. Germline V gives CDR1 DFQATT, CDR2 SNEGSKA (reference sequence). The CDR3 sequence is 13 residues long. The ends lost 2 bases at V and 1 base at J; junction bases unmatched: 0. CDR3 coding DNA: TGCAGTGCTAGACAGGGGGCCCAAGAGACCCAGTACTTC. It is translated as CSARQGAQETQYF.

This rearrangement joins TRBV6-2 or TRBV6-3 to TRBJ2-2; the D call may be TRBD1 or TRBD2 (5 bases each). The ends were cut back, 2 bases at V and 2 bases at J, with 15 bases in the middle. Germline lookup yields CDR1 MNHEY and CDR2 SVGEGT. CDR3 size: 17 residues. The CDR3 nucleotides read TGTGCCAGCAGTTACCGCCCGGGACGGAGTAACACCGGGGAGCTGTTTTTT. This encodes CASSYRPGRSNTGELFF.

The chain recombines TRBV3-1 with TRBJ2-7, with D perhaps TRBD1 (6 bases). The germline V gene has CDR1 LGHDT and CDR2 YNNKEL (reference sequence). V lost 0 bases and J lost 6, with 12 bases in between. This CDR3 is 14 amino acids long. The CDR3 protein is CASSQETWTAEQYF. CDR3 bases: TGTGCCAGCAGCCAAGAGACTTGGACAGCCGAGCAGTACTTC.

This clonotype was counted many times. The chain employs TRBV12-3 or TRBV12-4 and TRBJ2-5, with D uncertain. The CDR3 has 14 amino acids. Trimming cost V 3 bases and J 3 bases, with 11 bases left between them. CDR3 nucleotide sequence: TGTGCCAGCAGTTTGTCTAGAGACAAAGAGACCCAGTACTTC. Encoded protein: CASSLSRDKETQYF.

This clonotype was counted many times. J is TRBJ2-7 and V is TRBV3-1; D unclear. V lost 1 base and J lost 2, with 15 bases in between. CDR3 length: 16 residues. From germline, CDR1 is LGHDT and CDR2 YNNKEL (reference sequence). The CDR3 is CASSQALVAGAYEQYF. The DNA for the CDR3 is TGTGCCAGCAGCCAAGCGTTAGTGGCAGGAGCCTACGAGCAGTACTTC.

J is TRBJ2-4 and V is TRBV29-1; TRBD1 is a possible D gene (5 bases). Trimming removed 4 bases from V and 1 base from J, with 23 bases in between. In germline, CDR1 is SQVTM, CDR2 ANQGSEA. The CDR3 covers 18 residues. The DNA for the CDR3 is TGCAGCGTTGCCAGGGATCAACTTTATCCCAGGGCCAAAAACATTCAGTACTTC. This translates into CSVARDQLYPRAKNIQYF. Using reference TRBV29-1 and TRBJ2-4 for the parts outside the CDR3, the full variable domain is SAVISQKPSRDICQRGTSLTIQCQVDSQVTMMFWYRQQPGQSLTLIATANQGSEATYESGFVIDKFPISRPNLTFSTLTVSNMSPEDSSIYLCSVARDQLYPRAKNIQYFGAGTRLSVL.